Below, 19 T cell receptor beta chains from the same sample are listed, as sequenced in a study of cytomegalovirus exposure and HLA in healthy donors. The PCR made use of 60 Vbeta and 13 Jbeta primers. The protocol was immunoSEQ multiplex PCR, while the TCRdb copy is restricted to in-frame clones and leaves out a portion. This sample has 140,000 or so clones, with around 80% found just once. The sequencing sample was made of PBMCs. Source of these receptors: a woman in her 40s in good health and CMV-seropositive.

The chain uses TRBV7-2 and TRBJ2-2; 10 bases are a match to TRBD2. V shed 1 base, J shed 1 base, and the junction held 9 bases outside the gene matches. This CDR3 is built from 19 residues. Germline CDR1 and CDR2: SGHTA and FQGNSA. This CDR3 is CASSLGLAGAVLNTGELFF. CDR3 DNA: TGTGCCAGCAGCTTAGGGCTAGCGGGGGCCGTACTGAACACCGGGGAGCTGTTTTTT.

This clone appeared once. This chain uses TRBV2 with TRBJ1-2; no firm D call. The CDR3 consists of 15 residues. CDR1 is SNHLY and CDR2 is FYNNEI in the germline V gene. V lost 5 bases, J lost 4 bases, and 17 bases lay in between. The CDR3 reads CASSRESSSSYGYTF. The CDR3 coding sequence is TGTGCCAGCAGTCGGGAAAGTAGTTCAAGCTATGGCTACACCTTC.

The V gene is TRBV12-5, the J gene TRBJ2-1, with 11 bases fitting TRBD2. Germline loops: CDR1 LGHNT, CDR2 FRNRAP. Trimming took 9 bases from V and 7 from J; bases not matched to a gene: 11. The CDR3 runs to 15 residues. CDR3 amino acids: CASAHSGGAGNEQFF. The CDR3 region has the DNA TGTGCTAGCGCCCATAGCGGGGGGGCGGGGAATGAGCAGTTCTTC.

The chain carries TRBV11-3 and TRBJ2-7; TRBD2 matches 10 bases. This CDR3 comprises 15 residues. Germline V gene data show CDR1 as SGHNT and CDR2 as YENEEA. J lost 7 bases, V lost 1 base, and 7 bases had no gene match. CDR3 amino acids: CASSLGLAGEVEQYF. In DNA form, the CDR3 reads TGTGCCAGCAGCTTAGGTCTAGCGGGAGAGGTTGAGCAGTACTTC.

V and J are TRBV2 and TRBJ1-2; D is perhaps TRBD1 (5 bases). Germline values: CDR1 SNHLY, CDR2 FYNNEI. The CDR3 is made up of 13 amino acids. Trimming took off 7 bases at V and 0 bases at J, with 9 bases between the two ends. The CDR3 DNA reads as TGTGCCAGCACCCTACAGGCTAACTATGGCTACACCTTC. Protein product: CASTLQANYGYTF.

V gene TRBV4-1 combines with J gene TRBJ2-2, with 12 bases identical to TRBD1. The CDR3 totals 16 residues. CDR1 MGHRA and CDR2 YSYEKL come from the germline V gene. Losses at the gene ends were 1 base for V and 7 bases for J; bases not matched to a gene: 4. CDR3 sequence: CASSQGGQGAGGELFF. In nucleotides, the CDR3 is TGCGCCAGCAGCCAAGGGGGACAGGGGGCGGGCGGGGAGCTGTTTTTT.

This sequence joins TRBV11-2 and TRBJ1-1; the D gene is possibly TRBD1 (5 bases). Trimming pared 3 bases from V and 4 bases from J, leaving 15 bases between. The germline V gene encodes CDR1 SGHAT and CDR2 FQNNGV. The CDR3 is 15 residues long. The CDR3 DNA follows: TGTGCCAGCAGCTTGGAAAGCAGGGAGGGCACTGAAGCTTTCTTT. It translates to CASSLESREGTEAFF.

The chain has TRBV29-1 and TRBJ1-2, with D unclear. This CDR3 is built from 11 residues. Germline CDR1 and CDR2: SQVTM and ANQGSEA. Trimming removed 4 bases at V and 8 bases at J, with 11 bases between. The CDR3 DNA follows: TGCAGCGTTGCGGGTCTGGAGGGCTACACCTTC. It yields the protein CSVAGLEGYTF.

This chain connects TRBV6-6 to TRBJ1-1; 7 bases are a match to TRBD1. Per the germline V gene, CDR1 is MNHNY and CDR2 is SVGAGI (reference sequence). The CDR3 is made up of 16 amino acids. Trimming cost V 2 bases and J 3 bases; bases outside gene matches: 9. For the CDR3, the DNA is TGTGCCAGCAGTTACCCCTCTACCACAGGGGACACTGAAGCTTTCTTT. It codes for CASSYPSTTGDTEAFF.

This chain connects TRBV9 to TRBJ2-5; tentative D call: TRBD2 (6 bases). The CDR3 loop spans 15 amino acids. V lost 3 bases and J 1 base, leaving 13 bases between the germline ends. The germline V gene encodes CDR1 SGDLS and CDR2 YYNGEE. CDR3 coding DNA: TGTGCCAGCAGCGCTAAGGGGAGGACCCAAGAGACCCAGTACTTC. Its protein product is CASSAKGRTQETQYF. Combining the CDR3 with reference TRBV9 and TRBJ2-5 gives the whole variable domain DSGVTQTPKHLITATGQRVTLRCSPRSGDLSVYWYQQSLDQGLQFLIQYYNGEERAKGNILERFSAQQFPDLHSELNLSSLELGDSALYFCASSAKGRTQETQYFGPGTRLLVL.

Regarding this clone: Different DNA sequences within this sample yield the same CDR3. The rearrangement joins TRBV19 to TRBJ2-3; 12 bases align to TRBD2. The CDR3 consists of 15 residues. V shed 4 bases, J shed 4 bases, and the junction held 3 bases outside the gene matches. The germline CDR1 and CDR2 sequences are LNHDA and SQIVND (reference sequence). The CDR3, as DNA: TGTGCCAGTAGTAAACTAGCGGGGGGTGCAGATACGCAGTATTTT. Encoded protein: CASSKLAGGADTQYF. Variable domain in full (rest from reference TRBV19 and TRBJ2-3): DGGITQSPKYLFRKEGQNVTLSCEQNLNHDAMYWYRQDPGQGLRLIYYSQIVNDFQKGDIAEGYSVSREKKESFPLTVTSAQKNPTAFYLCASSKLAGGADTQYFGPGTRLTVL.

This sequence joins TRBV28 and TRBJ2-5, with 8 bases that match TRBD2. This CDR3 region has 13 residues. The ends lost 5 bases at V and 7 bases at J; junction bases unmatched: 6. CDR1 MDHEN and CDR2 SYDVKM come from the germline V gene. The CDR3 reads CASSKSGGGTQYF. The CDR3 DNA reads TGTGCCAGCAGTAAAAGCGGGGGAGGGACCCAGTACTTC.

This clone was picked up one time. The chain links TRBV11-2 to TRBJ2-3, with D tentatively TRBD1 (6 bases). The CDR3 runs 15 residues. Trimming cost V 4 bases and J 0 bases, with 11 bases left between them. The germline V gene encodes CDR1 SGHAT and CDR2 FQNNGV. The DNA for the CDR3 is TGTGCCAGCAGCTCCCAGGGGACCAGCACAGATACGCAGTATTTT. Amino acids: CASSSQGTSTDTQYF.

For the CDR3, the DNA is TGCGCCAGCAGCAAGGGACAGGGCCTTGGCTACACCTTC. This sequence encodes CASSKGQGLGYTF. The V gene is TRBV5-1, the J gene TRBJ1-2; 9 nucleotides agree with TRBD1. This CDR3 is built from 13 residues. With V trimmed by 4 bases and J by 7 bases, 5 bases remained unmatched. Germline CDR1 reads SGHRS; CDR2 reads YFSETQ.

CDR3 sequence reads: CASSLSVGVDEQFF. The CDR3 region has the DNA TGCGCCAGCAGCTTATCCGTCGGGGTCGATGAGCAGTTCTTC. The chain uses TRBV5-1 and TRBJ2-1; a possible D gene is TRBD2 (5 bases). The CDR3 contains 14 residues. Trimming pared 2 bases from V and 8 bases from J, leaving 14 bases between. The germline gives CDR1 SGHRS, CDR2 YFSETQ.

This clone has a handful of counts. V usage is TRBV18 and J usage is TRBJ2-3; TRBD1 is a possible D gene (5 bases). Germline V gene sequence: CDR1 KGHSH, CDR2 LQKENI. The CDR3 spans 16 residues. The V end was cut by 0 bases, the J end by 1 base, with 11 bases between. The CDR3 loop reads CASSPPQGRGTDTQYF. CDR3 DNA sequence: TGTGCCAGCTCACCACCGCAGGGTAGGGGCACAGATACGCAGTATTTT.

CDR3 DNA sequence: TGTGCCACTCGGACAGGGGGCGCGCAAAATTCACCCCTCCACTTT. This codes for CATRTGGAQNSPLHF. V gene TRBV19 combines with J gene TRBJ1-6; 11 bases align to TRBD1. The CDR3 totals 15 residues. The germline V gene encodes CDR1 LNHDA and CDR2 SQIVND (reference sequence). The ends lost 10 bases at V and 7 bases at J; junction bases unmatched: 9. Filled out from reference TRBV19 and TRBJ1-6, the complete variable domain reads DGGITQSPKYLFRKEGQNVTLSCEQNLNHDAMYWYRQDPGQGLRLIYYSQIVNDFQKGDIAEGYSVSREKKESFPLTVTSAQKNPTAFYLCATRTGGAQNSPLHFGNGTRLTVT.

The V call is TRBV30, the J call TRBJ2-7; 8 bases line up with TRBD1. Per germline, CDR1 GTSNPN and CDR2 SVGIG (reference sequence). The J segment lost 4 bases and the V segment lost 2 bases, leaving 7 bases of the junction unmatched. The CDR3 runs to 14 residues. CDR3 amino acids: CAWSLPGQAYEQYF. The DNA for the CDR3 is TGTGCCTGGAGTCTTCCGGGACAGGCTTACGAGCAGTACTTC.

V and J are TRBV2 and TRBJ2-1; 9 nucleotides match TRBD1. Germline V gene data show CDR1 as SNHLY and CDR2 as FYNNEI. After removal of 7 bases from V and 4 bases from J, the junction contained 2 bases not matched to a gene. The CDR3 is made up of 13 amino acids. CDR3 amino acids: CASKGQGYNEQFF. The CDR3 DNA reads TGTGCCAGCAAGGGACAGGGTTACAATGAGCAGTTCTTC.